The 3 T cell receptor beta chains presented below share a single source sample, sequenced in a study of blood T cell repertoires in COVID-19. Assay used: immunoSEQ multiplex PCR; TCRdb lists only in-frame clones, some missing. The sample lists about 300,000 clones; about 87% were seen once. Specimen: peripheral blood. The receptors come from a man in his 70s with acute or convalescent COVID-19.

The count of this clone is one. The chain couples TRBV4-3 to TRBJ1-2; 9 bases match TRBD1. V gave up 0 bases and J gave up 4 bases; unmatched junction bases: 3. Germline CDR1 is LGHNA and CDR2 is YSLEER. This CDR3 is built from 15 residues. Written as DNA, the CDR3 is TGCGCCAGCAGCCAAGAGGGGGGACAGGGCTATGGCTACACCTTC. This gives the protein CASSQEGGQGYGYTF.

The chain links TRBV4-3 to TRBJ1-6; D not resolved. Between the trimmed V and J ends, which lost 1 base and 7 bases, there was a span of 14 bases. The CDR3 consists of 16 residues. Germline lookup yields CDR1 LGHNA and CDR2 YSLEER. The CDR3 protein is CASSQVPNTGNSPLHF. CDR3 bases: TGCGCCAGCAGCCAAGTCCCCAACACGGGGAATTCACCCCTCCACTTT.

The chain carries TRBV15 and TRBJ1-2; D call uncertain. Germline values: CDR1 LNHNV, CDR2 YYDKDF (reference sequence). This CDR3 region has 12 residues. Trimming removed 1 base from V and 10 bases from J, with 10 bases in between. CDR3 protein: CATSRVGRLYTF. The CDR3 nucleotides are TGTGCCACCAGCAGAGTTGGCAGGCTCTACACCTTC.